These 5 T cell receptor beta chains share one sample of origin, sequenced in a study of T cell responses to AZD1222 COVID-19 vaccine. This table comes from immunoSEQ multiplex PCR, and its TCRdb copy is limited to in-frame clones, with some not included. This table holds 100,000 to 150,000 clones, almost 85% found once. Here the sequenced sample was peripheral blood, taken 28 days after the second dose of the MenACWY control vaccine. Receptors originate from an adult who received the MenACWY meningococcal vaccine as a control.

The chain couples TRBV2 to TRBJ1-3; no definite D call. The CDR3 has 14 amino acids. Germline V gene sequence: CDR1 SNHLY, CDR2 FYNNEI. Trimming shortened V by 6 bases and J by 4 bases, and 13 bases separated the two germline ends. The CDR3 loop is CASSRQKSGNTIYF. The CDR3 DNA is TGTGCCAGCAGCAGACAAAAGTCAGGAAACACCATATATTTT. Full variable domain (rest looked up from reference TRBV2 and TRBJ1-3): EPEVTQTPSHQVTQMGQEVILRCVPISNHLYFYWYRQILGQKVEFLVSFYNNEISEKSEIFDDQFSVERPDGSNFTLKIRSTKLEDSAMYFCASSRQKSGNTIYFGEGSWLTVV.

The V gene is TRBV9, the J gene TRBJ1-1; 9 nucleotides agree with TRBD1. This CDR3 has 14 amino acids. Germline V gene lookup returns CDR1 SGDLS and CDR2 YYNGEE. V gave up 7 bases and J gave up 6 bases; unmatched junction bases: 10. The CDR3 region is CASSGHRGRAEAFF. The CDR3 DNA is TGTGCCAGCTCGGGTCACAGGGGGCGGGCTGAAGCTTTCTTT.

Within the sample, this clone is medium-sized. V usage is TRBV5-1 and J usage is TRBJ2-1; D is possibly TRBD2 (6 bases). This CDR3 is built from 12 residues. Between the trimmed V and J ends, which lost 4 bases and 8 bases, there was a span of 10 bases. Germline CDR1 reads SGHRS; CDR2 reads YFSETQ. The CDR3 DNA is TGCGCCAGCAGCCTTACGGGGGATGAGCAGTTCTTC. Its protein product is CASSLTGDEQFF. Variable domain in full (rest from reference TRBV5-1 and TRBJ2-1): KAGVTQTPRYLIKTRGQQVTLSCSPISGHRSVSWYQQTPGQGLQFLFEYFSETQRNKGNFPGRFSGRQFSNSRSEMNVSTLELGDSALYLCASSLTGDEQFFGPGTRLTVL.

The V and J genes are TRBV7-3 and TRBJ2-3, with D perhaps given as TRBD1 or TRBD2 (5 bases each). The CDR3 has 14 residues. Trimming took 5 bases from V and 8 from J, leaving 17 bases between them. The germline CDR1 and CDR2 sequences are SGHTA and FQGTGA. The CDR3 loop reads CASSPGAPVGTQYF. In nucleotides, the CDR3 is TGTGCCAGCAGCCCCGGGGCTCCCGTAGGTACGCAGTATTTT.

The chain recombines TRBV28 with TRBJ1-1; D is unresolved. The CDR3 loop spans 14 amino acids. The germline gives CDR1 MDHEN, CDR2 SYDVKM. Trimming took off 6 bases at V and 7 bases at J, with 18 bases between the two ends. In DNA form, the CDR3 reads TGTGCCAGCAGCCTACCTGGAGGTCGGATTGAAGCTTTCTTT. Translated, it gives CASSLPGGRIEAFF.